This entry lists 16 T cell receptor beta chains sequenced from one sample in a study of preoperative IRX-2 immunotherapy in early breast cancer. Repertoires were generated with immunoSEQ multiplex PCR, while TCRdb's copy carries only in-frame clones and drops some. This table holds around 34,000 clones, 90% to 95% found once. Sample treatment: preoperative locoregional IRX-2 cytokine immunotherapy. This material was collected from a patient treated with IRX-2 immunotherapy. The receptor source for this set is a human donor with breast cancer.

The V call is TRBV7-3, the J call TRBJ1-1; 12 bases match TRBD1. The trim removed 1 base at V and 4 bases at J, leaving 4 bases unmatched. The CDR3 has 16 residues. Germline loops: CDR1 SGHTA, CDR2 FQGTGA. The CDR3 here is CASSLRDRGRVTEAFF. The CDR3 coding sequence is TGTGCCAGCAGCTTAAGGGACAGGGGGCGAGTCACTGAAGCTTTCTTT.

The V gene is TRBV10-3, the J gene TRBJ2-3; 9 positions agree with TRBD1. The junction had 6 bases not matched to a gene; V was cut back by 6 bases and J by 2 bases. Germline V gives CDR1 ENHRY, CDR2 SYGVKD. This CDR3 is built from 15 residues. This CDR3 reads CAIRLGQGFTDTQYF. The CDR3 nucleotides are TGTGCCATCAGATTGGGACAGGGATTCACAGATACGCAGTATTTT.

Turning to this clone: Compared with germline, one end of the junction differs, possibly owing to a read error. Other DNA sequences within the sample encode an identical CDR3. V gene TRBV5-1 combines with J gene TRBJ2-7; 9 bases are a match to TRBD2. Germline CDR1 is SGHRS and CDR2 is YFSETQ. The CDR3 is 15 residues long. CDR3 in amino acids: CASSLGVVAGVEQYF. In DNA form, the CDR3 reads TGCGCCAGCAGCTTGGGTGTTGTAGCGGGAGTCGAGCAGTATTTC.

The chain recombines TRBV7-9 with TRBJ2-7, with TRBD1 matching over 9 bases. The V gene end was trimmed by 5 bases and the J gene end by 0 bases; junction bases not matched to a gene: 5. Germline CDR1 SEHNR, CDR2 FQNEAQ (reference sequence). The CDR3 sequence is 15 residues long. CDR3 loop: CASSGTGRSSYEQYF. DNA for the CDR3: TGTGCCAGCAGCGGGACAGGGCGGTCCTCCTACGAGCAGTACTTC.

The chain carries TRBV19 and TRBJ1-1; D gene ambiguous. The CDR3 totals 12 residues. Germline V gene data show CDR1 as LNHDA and CDR2 as SQIVND (reference sequence). With 3 bases removed from V and 7 bases from J, the gap between germline ends came to 9 bases. CDR3 sequence: CASSMLVGEAFF. The CDR3 DNA is TGTGCCAGTAGTATGCTCGTGGGTGAAGCTTTCTTT. Supplemented by reference TRBV19 and TRBJ1-1, the full variable domain reads DGGITQSPKYLFRKEGQNVTLSCEQNLNHDAMYWYRQDPGQGLRLIYYSQIVNDFQKGDIAEGYSVSREKKESFPLTVTSAQKNPTAFYLCASSMLVGEAFFGQGTRLTVV.

The chain uses TRBV5-1 and TRBJ2-1; unclear D gene. CDR3 length equals 17 residues. The V and J ends lost 1 base and 3 bases respectively, with 17 bases between them. Germline V gene sequence: CDR1 SGHRS, CDR2 YFSETQ. The CDR3 here is CASSLYGYQLRYNEQFF. In DNA, the CDR3 is TGCGCCAGCAGCTTGTACGGCTACCAACTCCGCTACAATGAGCAGTTCTTC. Full variable domain (remainder filled in from reference TRBV5-1 and TRBJ2-1): KAGVTQTPRYLIKTRGQQVTLSCSPISGHRSVSWYQQTPGQGLQFLFEYFSETQRNKGNFPGRFSGRQFSNSRSEMNVSTLELGDSALYLCASSLYGYQLRYNEQFFGPGTRLTVL.

This clone was seen once. The chain recombines TRBV7-8 with TRBJ2-1, with 7 bases fitting TRBD1. CDR1 is SGHVS and CDR2 is FQNEAQ in the germline V gene. The CDR3 runs to 16 residues. The J segment lost 3 bases and the V segment lost 2 bases, leaving 7 bases of the junction unmatched. The CDR3 nucleotides are TGTGCCAGCAGCTTATTCGGGACAGCCAACTACAATGAGCAGTTCTTC. It is translated as CASSLFGTANYNEQFF.

The chain is built from TRBV7-9 and TRBJ1-2; 10 bases are shared with TRBD1. Germline values: CDR1 SEHNR, CDR2 FQNEAQ (reference sequence). V was pared by 3 bases and J by 5 bases, with 6 bases of the junction left unmatched. The CDR3 consists of 15 residues. CDR3 bases: TGTGCCAGCAGCTTGACCGGACAGGGGGGGTATGGCTACACCTTC. It codes for CASSLTGQGGYGYTF.

The chain uses TRBV19 and TRBJ1-2, with TRBD1 matching over 8 bases. The junction had 3 bases not matched to a gene; V was cut back by 4 bases and J by 2 bases. The CDR3 covers 14 residues. In germline, CDR1 is LNHDA, CDR2 SQIVND (reference sequence). CDR3 amino acids: CASSTGQGNYGYTF. The CDR3 DNA follows: TGTGCCAGTAGTACCGGACAGGGAAACTATGGCTACACCTTC.

This rearrangement joins TRBV5-1 to TRBJ2-3; 7 nucleotides agree with TRBD2. V was clipped by 8 bases and J by 0 bases; unmatched bases: 12. Germline CDR1 SGHRS, CDR2 YFSETQ. CDR3 length: 16 residues. The CDR3 nucleotides are TGCGCCAGTAACCGGGGAGGGGCCTTTAGCACAGATACGCAGTATTTT. Its translation: CASNRGGAFSTDTQYF.

The CDR3 loop reads CASSLEQGGFEKLFF. As DNA, the CDR3 is TGCGCCAGCAGCTTGGAGCAGGGGGGTTTCGAAAAACTGTTTTTT. This chain links TRBV5-1 with TRBJ1-4; 7 nucleotides align to TRBD1. This CDR3 contains 15 residues. The germline V gene encodes CDR1 SGHRS and CDR2 YFSETQ. After removal of 0 bases from V and 8 bases from J, the junction contained 7 bases not matched to a gene.

The chain employs TRBV7-3 and TRBJ2-1; tentatively, D is TRBD2 (6 bases). V was pared by 7 bases and J by 1 base, with 17 bases between. Germline CDR1 reads SGHTA; CDR2 reads FQGTGA. The CDR3 is 16 residues long. The CDR3 coding sequence is TGTGCCAGCACCCGGTCCGGGAGTGCGTCCTACAATGAGCAGTTCTTC. This encodes CASTRSGSASYNEQFF. Using reference TRBV7-3 and TRBJ2-1 for the parts outside the CDR3, the full variable domain is GAGVSQTPSNKVTEKGKYVELRCDPISGHTALYWYRQSLGQGPEFLIYFQGTGAADDSGLPNDRFFAVRPEGSVSTLKIQRTERGDSAVYLCASTRSGSASYNEQFFGPGTRLTVL.

The sample holds one count of this clone. The chain has TRBV7-8 and TRBJ2-2; 11 bases line up with TRBD2. Trimming at V came to 4 bases and at J to 6 bases, leaving 7 bases not matched to a gene. Germline V gene data show CDR1 as SGHVS and CDR2 as FQNEAQ. The CDR3 totals 16 residues. As DNA, the CDR3 is TGTGCCAGCAGCTCCGTTAGCGGGGGGGCCCCCGGGGAGCTGTTTTTT. Translated, it gives CASSSVSGGAPGELFF.

V is TRBV9 and J is TRBJ2-4, with a possible D match to TRBD2 (5 bases). V was shortened by 0 bases and J by 8 bases, with 9 bases between the two germline ends. The length of the CDR3 is 13 residues. Germline V gene sequence: CDR1 SGDLS, CDR2 YYNGEE. CDR3 loop: CASSVERNDIQYF. DNA for the CDR3: TGTGCCAGCAGCGTAGAGCGGAATGACATTCAGTACTTC.

The rearrangement joins TRBV4-1 to TRBJ2-7, with a tentative D call TRBD2 (6 bases). V lost 6 bases, J lost 7 bases, and 22 bases lay in between. CDR3 length equals 15 residues. CDR1 MGHRA and CDR2 YSYEKL come from the germline V gene. The CDR3 region has the DNA TGCGCCAGCAGGGACCGACTAGAAGGTGGCGTTGAGCAGTACTTC. This gives the protein CASRDRLEGGVEQYF.

This sequence joins TRBV18 and TRBJ2-3; 7 nucleotides match TRBD1. The CDR3 loop spans 16 amino acids. Trimming at V came to 6 bases and at J to 0 bases, leaving 9 bases not matched to a gene. Germline V gives CDR1 KGHSH, CDR2 LQKENI. Written as DNA, the CDR3 is TGTGCCAGCTCGACGGAAGGGGGCTTTAGCACAGATACGCAGTATTTT. Its translation: CASSTEGGFSTDTQYF.